This T cell receptor beta chain comes out of a study of cytotoxic CD8 clonotypes in ibrutinib-treated CLL. Background on the study: Around 10 relapsed/refractory, over 14 treatment-naive; around 18 IGHV unmutated. Response samples were drawn at a median of approximately 11 months of treatment, range 6 to 36.

This clone was recorded at least ten times. Method: immunoSEQ multiplex PCR; TCRdb's copy keeps in-frame clones and lacks some. Of 150,000 to 200,000 clones in the sample, less than 85% were seen once. As input for TCR beta libraries, about 1.9 micrograms of genomic DNA came from cryopreserved PBMCs. The J segment lost 5 bases and the V segment lost 4 bases, leaving 11 bases of the junction unmatched. The CDR3 is 15 residues long. In germline, CDR1 is SGHRS, CDR2 YFSETQ. The sequence derives from a human donor with chronic lymphocytic leukemia. The sample in question was PBMCs, obtained after 24 months of ibrutinib treatment. This rearrangement joins TRBV5-1 to TRBJ2-7; the match to TRBD2 covers 8 bases. In nucleotides, the CDR3 is TGCGCCAGCAGCCTGCGGGGGGCTAGCACAGACGAGCAGTACTTC. This gives the protein CASSLRGASTDEQYF.